A single TCR beta chain is shown here with its context. Antigen specificity is unknown. These data belong to a study of siplizumab effects on memory and regulatory T cells. Clones were read by immunoSEQ multiplex PCR, and TCRdb kept only the in-frame ones, dropping some. The table includes 100,000 or so clones, around 90% detected once. Germline CDR1 reads ENHRY; CDR2 reads SYGVKD. V lost 2 bases and J lost 3, with 16 bases in between. The CDR3 totals 16 residues. Overall study findings and caveats: Proliferating siplizumab-cultured Tregs lacked confirmed suppressive function. The alloresponse seemed to draw substantially on naive T cells, which appeared more diverse than memory cells.

The sequence derives from a human donor in good health. Some clones in this sample may be carry-over from other donors' samples. Input material: CD4+ T cells sorted from blood. The chain uses TRBV10-3 and TRBJ2-5; the D is unclear. In nucleotides, the CDR3 is TGTGCCATCAGTGAGCGCTCGGGCCAGCCTGAAGAGACCCAGTACTTC. As protein: CAISERSGQPEETQYF.